Given below is one T cell receptor (beta chain) in context. Sequence at one end of the junction differs from germline and may be a read error. The TEMRA cells underwent FACS enrichment, while the CD8+ and CD4+ T cells underwent negative isolation. The RNA, roughly 0.5 to 1 ug, was put through reverse transcription using random hexamers. An immunoSEQ multiplex PCR generated amplified TCR beta CDR3 products spanning 54 Vbeta and 13 Jbeta. TCRdb independently ran MiXCR on the immunoSEQ multiplex PCR reads; one entry per CDR3 protein. The sample carries more than 95,000 distinct CDR3 sequences, 85% to 95% recorded once. This entry is derived from a study of CD8 T cells in Susac syndrome. The source material was CD4+ T cells from PBMCs. This sequence originates from a human donor with multiple sclerosis.

CDR3 sequence reads: CANSLVYGRADTQYF. Written as DNA, the CDR3 is TGTGCCAACAGCTTAGTTTACGGTAGGGCAGATACGCAGTATTTT. J is TRBJ2-3 and V is TRBV7-9; D call uncertain. The germline V gene encodes CDR1 SEHNR and CDR2 FQNEAQ (reference sequence). This CDR3 has 15 residues.